The 12 T cell receptor beta chains reported below all come from one sample, sequenced in a study of blood T cells in healthy people across ages. The second PCR ran about 6 to 11 cycles with a sample-barcoded 5' primer and J-beta primers. One entry per CDR3 protein, called by TCRdb with MiXCR from the 5' RACE reads. The sample records just over 1 million distinct CDR3 sequences, 40% to 45% being singletons. The sequenced material came from blood. Every receptor here comes from a woman aged 55-70 years in good health.

The chain employs TRBV28 and TRBJ2-7; 7 nucleotides align to TRBD2. The germline CDR1 and CDR2 sequences are MDHEN and SYDVKM. Losses at the gene ends were 3 bases for V and 4 bases for J; bases not matched to a gene: 6. This CDR3 spans 14 amino acids. CDR3 in amino acids: CASSFTGGRYEQYF. CDR3 nucleotide sequence: TGTGCCAGCAGTTTTACGGGAGGTCGGTACGAGCAGTACTTC.

This clonotype has more than one count but fewer than ten. With a much larger clone just one base away, this may be a read error. The chain carries TRBV29-1 and TRBJ2-5; 8 positions match TRBD1. The J call may be faulty, since TRBJ2-7 better matches the DNA end. Germline-derived CDR1 and CDR2 are SQVTM and ANQGSEA. The CDR3 covers 11 residues. This chain's CDR3 is CSGGQGYEQYF. The CDR3 coding sequence is TGCAGCGGCGGACAGGGTTACGAGCAGTACTTC.

In this sample, this clonotype turned up a few times. The V gene is TRBV27, the J gene TRBJ2-7; possible D gene TRBD1, 5 bases. The CDR3 contains 13 residues. V gave up 8 bases and J gave up 4 bases, with 15 bases separating them. The germline CDR1 and CDR2 sequences are MNHEY and SMNVEV (reference sequence). For the CDR3, the DNA is TGTGCCAGCGCTCTTAGGGGCTGGTACGAGCAGTACTTC. As protein: CASALRGWYEQYF.

This clonotype was picked up a small number of times. This chain links TRBV28 with TRBJ2-5; D might be TRBD1 (5 bases). This CDR3 has 15 amino acids. Germline values: CDR1 MDHEN, CDR2 SYDVKM. Trimming pared 2 bases from V and 9 bases from J, leaving 19 bases between. CDR3 in amino acids: CASSLRVGASLAQYF. In nucleotides, the CDR3 is TGTGCCAGCAGTTTAAGGGTAGGGGCATCACTGGCCCAGTACTTC.

The chain combines TRBV11-2 with TRBJ2-1, with 12 bases lining up with TRBD2. This CDR3 is 17 amino acids long. J lost 3 bases, V lost 5 bases, and 8 bases had no gene match. The V gene's germline CDR1 is SGHAT and CDR2 FQNNGV. In nucleotides, the CDR3 is TGTGCCAGCAGCGCAAGCCGGACTAGCGGGAACTACAATGAGCAGTTCTTC. It codes for CASSASRTSGNYNEQFF.

This clonotype was seen only a few times. V gene TRBV29-1 combines with J gene TRBJ2-7; 7 bases align to TRBD1. This CDR3 has 13 amino acids. In germline, CDR1 is SQVTM, CDR2 ANQGSEA. J was trimmed by 0 bases and V by 7 bases; bases with no gene match: 6. CDR3 sequence (DNA): TGCAGCGCTGGGACAGTCCACTCCTACGAGCAGTACTTC. Translating it yields CSAGTVHSYEQYF.

CDR3 region: CASSSPRYEQYF. In nucleotides, the CDR3 is TGTGCCAGCAGCTCCCCTCGGTACGAGCAGTACTTC. This chain links TRBV6-5 with TRBJ2-7; D unclear. The CDR3 has 12 residues. The V gene lost 6 bases and the J gene lost 4 bases, with 10 bases spanning the gap. Germline CDR1 MNHEY, CDR2 SVGAGI.

This chain links TRBV6-6 with TRBJ2-3; TRBD2 agrees at 13 bases. The CDR3 sequence is 17 residues long. J was trimmed by 5 bases and V by 2 bases; bases with no gene match: 7. Looked up from germline, CDR1 is MNHNY and CDR2 is SVGAGI (reference sequence). CDR3 sequence (DNA): TGTGCCAGCAGTTACCCCGGGACTAGCGGGATAGGAGATACGCAGTATTTT. This gives the protein CASSYPGTSGIGDTQYF.

The rearrangement joins TRBV7-9 to TRBJ2-7, with 8 bases lining up with TRBD1. The J call is uncertain, as TRBJ2-5 better fits the DNA end. The germline gives CDR1 SEHNR, CDR2 FQNEAQ (reference sequence). This CDR3 is built from 16 residues. In nucleotides, the CDR3 is TGTGCCAGCAGCCCCTCGCGGACAGGGAGGAAAGAGACCCAGTACTTC. Encoded protein: CASSPSRTGRKETQYF.

The chain couples TRBV7-2 to TRBJ2-7; 11 bases line up with TRBD2. Germline V gene sequence: CDR1 SGHTA, CDR2 FQGNSA. The CDR3 covers 16 residues. J lost 6 bases, V lost 6 bases, and 13 bases had no gene match. CDR3 in DNA: TGTGCCAGCAGACTAGATAGCGGGAGGGCCGGCGGCGAGCAGTACTTC. It encodes CASRLDSGRAGGEQYF.

The table lists this clonotype with a few counts. The V and J genes are TRBV27 and TRBJ2-3; either TRBD1 or TRBD2 may fit D (5 bases each). Looked up from germline, CDR1 is MNHEY and CDR2 is SMNVEV (reference sequence). V was cut by 8 bases and J by 0 bases, with 15 bases left in between. This CDR3 is built from 15 residues. CDR3 DNA sequence: TGTGCCAGCTCGAGAGGGACCCTTAGCACAGATACGCAGTATTTT. This translates into CASSRGTLSTDTQYF.

This chain joins TRBV19 and TRBJ1-5; D possibly corresponds to TRBD1 (6 bases). Between the trimmed V and J ends, which lost 3 bases and 5 bases, there was a span of 20 bases. This CDR3 contains 17 residues. The germline V gene encodes CDR1 LNHDA and CDR2 SQIVND (reference sequence). The CDR3 is CASSMFGGGNTDQPQHF. The CDR3 nucleotides read TGTGCCAGTAGTATGTTCGGAGGGGGTAACACAGATCAGCCCCAGCATTTT. The whole variable domain, filled in from reference TRBV19 and TRBJ1-5, reads DGGITQSPKYLFRKEGQNVTLSCEQNLNHDAMYWYRQDPGQGLRLIYYSQIVNDFQKGDIAEGYSVSREKKESFPLTVTSAQKNPTAFYLCASSMFGGGNTDQPQHFGDGTRLSIL.